A selection of T cell receptor beta chains follows, all from one sample in a study of siplizumab effects on memory and regulatory T cells. Libraries were prepared by immunoSEQ multiplex PCR; TCRdb keeps only in-frame clonotypes and omits some of them. The profile shows 95,000 to 100,000 clones, nearly 95% of them singletons. The sample comprised non-Treg CD4+ T cells sorted from blood. The receptors shown here come from a human donor in good health. The CDR3 runs from the conserved cysteine through the conserved F or W. Fields, in order: V gene, clone size, D gene, J gene, CDR3 protein, CDR3 DNA. D genes are given only for firm matches. A row's size may be missing; if present it is once, few, many or a size class.

v_call: TRBV7-2
clone_size: NA
d_call: NA
j_call: TRBJ2-5
cdr3_aa: CASSLERERETQYF
cdr3_nt: TGTGCCAGCAGCTTAGAAAGGGAGAGAGAGACCCAGTACTTC

v_call: TRBV7-8
clone_size: NA
d_call: NA
j_call: TRBJ2-7
cdr3_aa: CASSLEEEPYEQYF
cdr3_nt: TGTGCCAGCAGCTTAGAAGAGGAGCCCTACGAGCAGTACTTC

v_call: TRBV4-1
clone_size: NA
d_call: TRBD1
j_call: TRBJ1-4
cdr3_aa: CASSRRLGQGAEKLFF
cdr3_nt: TGCGCCAGCAGCCGGAGGCTTGGGCAGGGGGCTGAAAAACTGTTTTTT

v_call: TRBV30
clone_size: NA
d_call: NA
j_call: TRBJ2-1
cdr3_aa: CAWTYPGRRLNEQFF
cdr3_nt: TGTGCCTGGACTTACCCGGGACGCCGTCTCAATGAGCAGTTCTTC

v_call: TRBV29-1
clone_size: NA
d_call: TRBD2
j_call: TRBJ2-1
cdr3_aa: CSDGTSAREQFF
cdr3_nt: TGCAGCGACGGGACTAGCGCGCGTGAGCAGTTCTTC

v_call: TRBV2
clone_size: NA
d_call: TRBD1
j_call: TRBJ1-1
cdr3_aa: CATRGTGQNTEAFF
cdr3_nt: TGTGCCACCAGGGGGACAGGGCAAAACACTGAAGCTTTCTTT

v_call: TRBV6-1
clone_size: NA
d_call: NA
j_call: TRBJ2-2
cdr3_aa: CASSELPGYTGELFF
cdr3_nt: TGTGCCAGCAGTGAACTTCCCGGCTACACCGGGGAGCTGTTTTTT

v_call: TRBV6-1
clone_size: once
d_call: TRBD2
j_call: TRBJ2-3
cdr3_aa: CASSPGLEGDTQYF
cdr3_nt: TGTGCCAGCAGTCCGGGACTAGAGGGAGATACGCAGTATTTT

v_call: TRBV5-6
clone_size: NA
d_call: NA
j_call: TRBJ2-1
cdr3_aa: CASSLGGYRSYNEQFF
cdr3_nt: TGTGCCAGCAGCTTGGGAGGGTACCGCTCCTACAATGAGCAGTTCTTC

v_call: TRBV18
clone_size: NA
d_call: NA
j_call: TRBJ2-1
cdr3_aa: CASSLYASYNEQFF
cdr3_nt: TGTGCCAGCTCACTTTACGCTTCCTACAATGAGCAGTTCTTC

v_call: TRBV6-5
clone_size: NA
d_call: TRBD2
j_call: TRBJ2-1
cdr3_aa: CASSPRGGGGNEQFF
cdr3_nt: TGTGCCAGCAGTCCCCGGGGGGGAGGCGGGAATGAGCAGTTCTTC

v_call: TRBV9
clone_size: NA
d_call: TRBD2
j_call: TRBJ2-3
cdr3_aa: CASSVAGGGDTDTQYF
cdr3_nt: TGTGCCAGCAGCGTAGCGGGAGGAGGGGACACAGATACGCAGTATTTT

v_call: TRBV5-6
clone_size: NA
d_call: NA
j_call: TRBJ2-7
cdr3_aa: CASSLEANSYEQYF
cdr3_nt: TGTGCCAGCAGCTTGGAAGCTAACTCCTACGAGCAGTACTTC

v_call: TRBV6-5
clone_size: NA
d_call: TRBD1
j_call: TRBJ2-5
cdr3_aa: CASRRQGSWETQYF
cdr3_nt: TGTGCCAGCAGGCGACAGGGTTCTTGGGAGACCCAGTACTTC

v_call: TRBV7-9
clone_size: NA
d_call: TRBD2
j_call: TRBJ2-4
cdr3_aa: CASSLWTSGLPTAKNIQYF
cdr3_nt: TGTGCCAGCAGCCTCTGGACTAGCGGACTACCCACGGCCAAAAACATTCAGTACTTC

v_call: TRBV6-4
clone_size: NA
d_call: NA
j_call: TRBJ2-5
cdr3_aa: CASSLNPNPGETQYF
cdr3_nt: TGTGCCAGCAGCCTGAACCCTAACCCGGGCGAGACCCAGTACTTC

v_call: TRBV6-5
clone_size: NA
d_call: NA
j_call: TRBJ2-1
cdr3_aa: CASSPDRSPYNEQFF
cdr3_nt: TGTGCCAGCAGCCCAGACAGGTCCCCCTACAATGAGCAGTTCTTC

v_call: TRBV4-1
clone_size: few
d_call: NA
j_call: TRBJ1-5
cdr3_aa: CASSQEAYSNQPQHF
cdr3_nt: TGCGCCAGCAGCCAAGAGGCGTATAGCAATCAGCCCCAGCATTTT

v_call: TRBV5-1
clone_size: NA
d_call: NA
j_call: TRBJ2-2
cdr3_aa: CASRPTGRAGELFF
cdr3_nt: TGCGCCAGCAGACCGACAGGGAGGGCCGGGGAGCTGTTTTTT

v_call: TRBV5-4
clone_size: NA
d_call: NA
j_call: TRBJ1-1
cdr3_aa: CASSLLDRDFNTEAFF
cdr3_nt: TGTGCCAGCAGCTTGCTGGACAGAGATTTTAACACTGAAGCTTTCTTT

v_call: TRBV7-6
clone_size: NA
d_call: NA
j_call: TRBJ2-1
cdr3_aa: CASSSDRAQFF
cdr3_nt: TGTGCCAGCAGCTCAGACCGGGCGCAGTTCTTC

v_call: TRBV4-1
clone_size: NA
d_call: NA
j_call: TRBJ2-2
cdr3_aa: CASSQVQGGFTGELFF
cdr3_nt: TGCGCCAGCAGCCAAGTGCAGGGCGGATTCACCGGGGAGCTGTTTTTT